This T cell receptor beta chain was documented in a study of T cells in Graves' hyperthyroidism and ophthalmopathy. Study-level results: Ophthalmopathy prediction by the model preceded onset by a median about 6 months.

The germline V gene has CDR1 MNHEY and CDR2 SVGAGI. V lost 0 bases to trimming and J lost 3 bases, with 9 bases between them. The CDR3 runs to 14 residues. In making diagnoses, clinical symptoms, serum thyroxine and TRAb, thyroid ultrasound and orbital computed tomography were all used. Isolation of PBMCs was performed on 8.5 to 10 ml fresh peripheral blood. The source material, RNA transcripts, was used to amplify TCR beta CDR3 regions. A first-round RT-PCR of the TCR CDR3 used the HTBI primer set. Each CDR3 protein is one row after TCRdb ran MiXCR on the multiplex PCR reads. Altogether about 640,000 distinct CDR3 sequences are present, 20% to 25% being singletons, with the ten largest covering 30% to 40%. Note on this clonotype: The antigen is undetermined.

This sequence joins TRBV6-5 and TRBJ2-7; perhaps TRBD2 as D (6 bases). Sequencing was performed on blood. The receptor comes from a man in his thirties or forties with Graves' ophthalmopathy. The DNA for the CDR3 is TGTGCCAGCAGTTACTCTTTAGCGGTCTACGAGCAGTACTTC. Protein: CASSYSLAVYEQYF.